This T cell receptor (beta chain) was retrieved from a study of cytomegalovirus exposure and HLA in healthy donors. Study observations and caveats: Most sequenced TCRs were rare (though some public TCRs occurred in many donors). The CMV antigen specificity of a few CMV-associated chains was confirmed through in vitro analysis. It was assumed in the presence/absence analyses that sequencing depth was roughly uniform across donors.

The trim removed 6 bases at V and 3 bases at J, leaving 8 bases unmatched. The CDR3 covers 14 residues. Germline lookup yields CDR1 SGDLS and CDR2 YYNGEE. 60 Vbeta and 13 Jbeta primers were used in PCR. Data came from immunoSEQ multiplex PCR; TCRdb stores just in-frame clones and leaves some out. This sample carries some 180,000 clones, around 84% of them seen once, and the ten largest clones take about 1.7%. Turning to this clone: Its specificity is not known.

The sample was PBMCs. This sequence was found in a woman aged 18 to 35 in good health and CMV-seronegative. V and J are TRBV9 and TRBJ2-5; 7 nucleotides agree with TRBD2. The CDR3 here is CASTPKGTKETQYF. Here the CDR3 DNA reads TGTGCCAGCACCCCGAAGGGGACTAAAGAGACCCAGTACTTC.